This entry lists 27 T cell receptor beta chains sequenced from one sample in a study of T-cell reconstitution after alpha-beta-depleted transplantation in children. The TCRbeta library incorporated unique molecular identifiers. In TCRdb, the PCR reads were re-called with MiXCR into one record per CDR3 protein. This table has roughly 280,000 distinct CDR3 sequences, around a tenth appearing once. Sample: peripheral blood, taken 180 days after TCRalphabeta/CD19-depleted stem cell transplant. Receptors were obtained from a male patient aged 2 to 10 who had a stem cell transplant for chronic granulomatous disease, so the T cells may come from the graft donor.

This clonotype was seen repeatedly, ten times or more. The chain joins TRBV12-3 or TRBV12-4 to TRBJ1-5; D is undetermined. CDR3 length equals 13 residues. V lost 6 bases and J lost 3, with 9 bases in between. The CDR3 sequence: CASSRFNNQPQHF. The CDR3 DNA follows: TGTGCCAGCAGCCGGTTCAACAATCAGCCCCAGCATTTT.

This clonotype has ten or more counts. V usage is TRBV20-1 and J usage is TRBJ2-7, with 9 positions matching TRBD1. CDR1 is DFQATT and CDR2 is SNEGSKA in the germline V gene (reference sequence). This CDR3 spans 14 amino acids. The J segment lost 1 base and the V segment lost 4 bases, leaving 5 bases of the junction unmatched. In nucleotides, the CDR3 is TGCAGTGCTAATGACAGGGGGATATCCTACGAGCAGTACTTC. This codes for CSANDRGISYEQYF.

About this clonotype: A much larger clone is a single base away; this may be a read error. The chain links TRBV7-3 to TRBJ1-1; 10 bases map to TRBD1. The trim removed 10 bases at V and 2 bases at J, leaving 22 bases unmatched. CDR3 length equals 19 residues. Per germline, CDR1 SGHTA and CDR2 FQGTGA. CDR3 sequence (DNA): TGTGCCATCAGTTTAACCCCCCGGGACAGGGGAAAAGGAAACACTGAAGCTTTCTTT. Its protein product is CAISLTPRDRGKGNTEAFF.

Of note for this clonotype: A much larger clone is a single base away; this may be a read error. This rearrangement joins TRBV6-1 to TRBJ1-2; weak D call: TRBD1 (5 bases). The CDR3 is 13 residues long. Germline loops: CDR1 MNHNS, CDR2 SASEGT. This CDR3 is CAGSRQRNYGYTF. As DNA, the CDR3 is TGTGCCGGCAGCCGACAGAGAAACTATGGCTACACCTTC.

This clonotype was seen many times. This rearrangement joins TRBV27 to TRBJ2-7; no firm D call. The CDR3 runs 13 residues. V lost 4 bases, J lost 0 bases, and 7 bases lay in between. From germline, CDR1 is MNHEY and CDR2 SMNVEV (reference sequence). For the CDR3, the DNA is TGTGCCAGCAGTTATCAGAGCTCCTACGAGCAGTACTTC. Translating gives CASSYQSSYEQYF.

This clonotype was found many times. This chain connects TRBV13 to TRBJ1-5, with a weak D call TRBD1 (5 bases). CDR3 length: 13 amino acids. Germline V gene sequence: CDR1 PRHDT, CDR2 FYEKMQ (reference sequence). V shed 3 bases and J shed 4 bases, with 7 bases lying between them. The CDR3 DNA is TGTGCCAGCAGCTTCGACAGTAATCAGCCCCAGCATTTT. Its protein is CASSFDSNQPQHF.

In its sample, this clonotype was seen many times. This chain links TRBV4-3 with TRBJ2-1; 7 bases agree with TRBD2. V was clipped by 0 bases and J by 1 base; unmatched bases: 3. The CDR3 runs 16 residues. The germline V gene has CDR1 LGHNA and CDR2 YSLEER. The CDR3 DNA is TGCGCCAGCAGCCAAGAGCCTAGCGGATCCTACAATGAGCAGTTCTTC. Translation gives CASSQEPSGSYNEQFF.

The sample holds a few counts of this clonotype. V usage is TRBV7-2 and J usage is TRBJ2-2, with 7 bases that match TRBD1. This CDR3 is 17 amino acids long. CDR1 SGHTA and CDR2 FQGNSA come from the germline V gene. Trimming at V came to 5 bases and at J to 9 bases, leaving 18 bases not matched to a gene. CDR3 residues: CASSHLASAGGLRELFF. CDR3 coding DNA: TGTGCCAGCAGCCACCTAGCTTCGGCAGGGGGTTTGAGGGAGCTGTTTTTT.

Many counts were recorded for this clonotype. V usage is TRBV3-1 and J usage is TRBJ2-4; D is ambiguous. V was clipped by 0 bases and J by 4 bases, with 10 bases between them. The CDR3 spans 15 residues. Germline values: CDR1 LGHDT, CDR2 YNNKEL (reference sequence). For the CDR3, the DNA is TGTGCCAGCAGCCAAGATTTTCGGGCTAAAAACATTCAGTACTTC. It yields the protein CASSQDFRAKNIQYF. The complete variable domain, with remaining parts taken from reference TRBV3-1 and TRBJ2-4, reads DTAVSQTPKYLVTQMGNDKSIKCEQNLGHDTMYWYKQDSKKFLKIMFSYNNKELIINETVPNRFSPKSPDKAHLNLHINSLELGDSAVYFCASSQDFRAKNIQYFGAGTRLSVL.

Many counts were recorded for this clonotype. This chain links TRBV20-1 with TRBJ1-2; 7 nucleotides align to TRBD1. The germline gives CDR1 DFQATT, CDR2 SNEGSKA (reference sequence). After removal of 4 bases from V and 8 bases from J, the junction contained 7 bases not matched to a gene. The CDR3 is made up of 12 amino acids. The CDR3 protein is CSAIFRGSGYTF. As DNA, the CDR3 is TGCAGTGCTATATTCAGGGGGAGCGGCTACACCTTC.

This clonotype was counted ten times or more. This chain connects TRBV7-2 to TRBJ2-1; TRBD2 agrees at 7 bases. This CDR3 comprises 16 residues. Trimming took 1 base from V and 6 from J; bases not matched to a gene: 9. The V gene's germline CDR1 is SGHTA and CDR2 FQGNSA. The chain's CDR3 is CASSLVGGTTSNEQFF. In DNA form, the CDR3 reads TGTGCCAGCAGCTTAGTAGGTGGGACTACGAGCAATGAGCAGTTCTTC.

This clonotype was found many times. The chain couples TRBV4-2 to TRBJ2-5, with D unclear. V lost 4 bases and J 4 bases, leaving 13 bases between the germline ends. The CDR3 totals 14 residues. Germline-derived CDR1 and CDR2 are LGHNA and YNFKEQ. The CDR3 bases are TGTGCCAGCAGCCTCGTGGGCGTCCCAGAGACCCAGTACTTC. This codes for CASSLVGVPETQYF.

Comments on this clonotype: This clone may be a read error of a much larger clone one base away. The V and J genes are TRBV12-3 or TRBV12-4 and TRBJ2-3, with TRBD2 identical over 10 bases. This CDR3 has 17 amino acids. In DNA, the CDR3 is TGTACCAGCAGTTTAGCTTGGCGGCTAGCGGGAGCAGATACGCAGTATTTT. This codes for CTSSLAWRLAGADTQYF.

CDR3 protein: CASSLVANYGYTF. The CDR3 DNA sequence: TGTGCCAGCAGTTTGGTGGCTAACTATGGCTACACCTTC. The V and J genes are TRBV12-3 or TRBV12-4 and TRBJ1-2, with D unclear. Trimming pared 3 bases from V and 0 bases from J, leaving 5 bases between. CDR3 length: 13 amino acids.

This clonotype was seen ten or more times. The CDR3 is CSAGGVSSYNEQFF. DNA of the CDR3: TGCAGTGCTGGAGGGGTAAGCTCCTACAATGAGCAGTTCTTC. The chain combines TRBV20-1 with TRBJ2-1, with D possibly TRBD2 on 6 matching bases. Germline V lookup: CDR1 DFQATT, CDR2 SNEGSKA (reference sequence). The length of the CDR3 is 14 residues. Deletions cut 5 bases from V and 0 bases from J, with 11 bases between.

This clonotype occurred many times. This rearrangement joins TRBV29-1 to TRBJ2-1; D perhaps matches TRBD2 (6 bases). V lost 1 base to trimming and J lost 4 bases, with 14 bases between them. CDR3 length equals 15 residues. Germline V gene sequence: CDR1 SQVTM, CDR2 ANQGSEA. In nucleotides, the CDR3 is TGCAGCGTTGAAGCGACTAGGTACCCTTACAATGAGCAGTTCTTC. Translating gives CSVEATRYPYNEQFF.

This clonotype was picked up many times. The chain employs TRBV18 and TRBJ2-2; D not certain. Germline values: CDR1 KGHSH, CDR2 LQKENI. Between the trimmed V and J ends, which lost 1 base and 1 base, there was a span of 4 bases. The CDR3 sequence is 14 residues long. The CDR3 region has the DNA TGTGCCAGCTCACCACTTGGGAACACCGGGGAGCTGTTTTTT. The encoded protein is CASSPLGNTGELFF.

This clonotype was seen at least ten times. The chain employs TRBV20-1 and TRBJ2-1; no reliable D call. V was pared by 2 bases and J by 1 base, with 21 bases between. The CDR3 sequence is 18 residues long. Germline V lookup: CDR1 DFQATT, CDR2 SNEGSKA (reference sequence). CDR3 DNA: TGCAGTGCTAGATACCCGCCGGGCCTTTCCCTTTCCTACAATGAGCAGTTCTTC. Protein: CSARYPPGLSLSYNEQFF.

This clonotype was seen many times. The rearrangement links TRBV6-2 or TRBV6-3 to TRBJ2-3, with 8 bases matching TRBD2. CDR3 length equals 16 residues. Germline V gives CDR1 MNHEY, CDR2 SVGEGT. V trimming: 4 bases; J trimming: 5 bases; junction bases outside the gene matches: 11. The CDR3 region is CASSSFRGGLGDTQYF. CDR3 DNA: TGTGCCAGCAGTTCGTTTCGCGGGGGGCTTGGAGATACGCAGTATTTT.

Many counts were recorded for this clonotype. The chain links TRBV20-1 to TRBJ2-4; D ambiguous. The germline V gene has CDR1 DFQATT and CDR2 SNEGSKA (reference sequence). This CDR3 has 12 residues. V was cut by 4 bases and J by 4 bases, with 8 bases left in between. DNA of the CDR3: TGCAGTGCTATAGGTCCTAAAAACATTCAGTACTTC. It codes for CSAIGPKNIQYF.

This clonotype was counted at least ten times. V usage is TRBV15 and J usage is TRBJ2-7, with D perhaps matching TRBD2 (5 bases). The CDR3 has 17 residues. Trimming removed 0 bases at V and 0 bases at J, with 15 bases between. Germline assignment: CDR1 LNHNV and CDR2 YYDKDF (reference sequence). This CDR3 reads CATSRDLPGYGSYEQYF. CDR3 bases: TGTGCCACCAGCAGAGATCTACCGGGGTACGGCTCCTACGAGCAGTACTTC.

This clonotype was counted at least ten times. The chain combines TRBV5-5 with TRBJ1-4; a weak D match, TRBD1 (5 bases). Germline lookup yields CDR1 SGHKS and CDR2 YYEKEE (reference sequence). With 2 bases removed from V and 2 bases from J, the gap between germline ends came to 13 bases. The CDR3 has 16 amino acids. The CDR3 DNA reads TGTGCCAGCAGCTTTAGGGGAGACGCTACTAATGAAAAACTGTTTTTT. It translates to CASSFRGDATNEKLFF.

For this clonotype: A much larger clone sits a single nucleotide away, making a read error possible. This chain uses TRBV20-1 with TRBJ2-3; D might be TRBD2 (6 bases). Deletions cut 3 bases from V and 4 bases from J, with 20 bases between. Germline V gives CDR1 DFQATT, CDR2 SNEGSKA (reference sequence). This CDR3 is built from 16 residues. The CDR3 bases are TGCAGTGCTAGTTCGGACGGAGGGATCTTTCCAGATACGCAGTATTTT. This gives the protein CSASSDGGIFPDTQYF.

In this sample, this clonotype turned up a few times. The V gene is TRBV7-9, the J gene TRBJ1-6; D is unclear. CDR3 length equals 12 residues. The ends were cut back, 5 bases at V and 14 bases at J, with 13 bases in the middle. Germline CDR1 reads SEHNR; CDR2 reads FQNEAQ (reference sequence). CDR3 region: CASSLQSSSLHF. The CDR3 DNA reads as TGTGCCAGCAGCCTACAGAGCTCATCCCTCCACTTT. Full variable domain (remainder filled in from reference TRBV7-9 and TRBJ1-6): DTGVSQNPRHKITKRGQNVTFRCDPISEHNRLYWYRQTLGQGPEFLTYFQNEAQLEKSRLLSDRFSAERPKGSFSTLEIQRTEQGDSAMYLCASSLQSSSLHFGNGTRLTVT.

This clonotype was detected ten times or more. The gene calls are TRBV28 and TRBJ2-7, with 8 nucleotides matching TRBD1. V lost 7 bases and J lost 2; bases outside the gene matches: 13. Germline loops: CDR1 MDHEN, CDR2 SYDVKM. The CDR3 is made up of 16 amino acids. The CDR3 bases are TGTGCCAGCACCTCCGTCTTAGGACAGGGAACCTACGAGCAGTACTTC. Translated, it gives CASTSVLGQGTYEQYF.

This clonotype has more than one count but fewer than ten. The rearrangement links TRBV7-2 to TRBJ2-3; TRBD2 agrees at 11 bases. Trimming took 5 bases from V and 2 from J; bases not matched to a gene: 9. This CDR3 is 17 amino acids long. The germline V gene encodes CDR1 SGHTA and CDR2 FQGNSA. CDR3 loop: CASSPFGTSGATDTQYF. The CDR3 DNA sequence: TGTGCCAGCAGCCCATTCGGGACTAGCGGAGCCACAGATACGCAGTATTTT.

The chain employs TRBV6-2 or TRBV6-3 and TRBJ2-7; no clear D. Trimming took 6 bases from V and 2 from J, leaving 11 bases between them. Looked up from germline, CDR1 is MNHEY and CDR2 is SVGEGT. CDR3 length equals 13 residues. The CDR3, as DNA: TGTGCCAGCAGCAACTGGACCCCCTACGAGCAGTACTTC. Amino acids: CASSNWTPYEQYF.